These T cell receptor beta chains were read from a single sample in a study of T-cell memory formation after mild COVID-19. TCRdb passed the 5' RACE reads through MiXCR, listing each CDR3 protein once. The table records approximately 300,000 distinct CDR3 sequences, roughly a fifth of them present only once. Specimen: PBMCs or a T cell subset sorted from them (not recorded which). Source of these receptors: a man aged 18 to 29 who had mild COVID-19 (a few samples of this study predate the infection). Cell type and time point are not known. Each CDR3 is given with its conserved first and last residue. A D gene is named only where the DNA matches it firmly. Expanded clones get a size class; other rows say once, few or many, or leave the size out.

d_call	cdr3_length	clone_size	v_call	j_call	cdr3_aa	cdr3_nt
TRBD1	15	few	TRBV25-1	TRBJ2-1	CATQGRTGSHNEQFF	TGTGCCACCCAGGGGAGGACAGGGTCACACAATGAGCAGTTCTTC
TRBD2	14	few	TRBV6-2/TRBV6-3	TRBJ2-1	CASSFWRGYNEQFF	TGTGCCAGCAGTTTCTGGCGGGGGTACAATGAGCAGTTCTTC
.	14	.	TRBV18	TRBJ1-3	CASSPRGLGDTIYF	TGTGCCAGCTCACCACGGGGTCTTGGGGACACCATATATTTT
TRBD1	14	.	TRBV11-1	TRBJ2-1	CASSERQGWSEQFF	TGTGCCAGCAGCGAACGACAGGGGTGGTCTGAGCAGTTCTTC
TRBD2	16	few	TRBV5-1	TRBJ2-5	CASSLVSGVGEETQYF	TGCGCCAGCAGCTTGGTCAGCGGGGTCGGAGAAGAGACCCAGTACTTC
.	13	.	TRBV19	TRBJ2-3	CASTPEGADTQYF	TGTGCCAGTACCCCCGAGGGTGCGGATACGCAGTATTTT
.	12	.	TRBV10-1	TRBJ1-3	CASRPQRTGITF	TGCGCCAGCAGGCCCCAGAGAACCGGGATCACCTTT
.	16	many	TRBV18	TRBJ2-5	CASSPLGGVPQETQYF	TGTGCCAGCTCACCACTCGGTGGGGTACCCCAAGAGACCCAGTACTTC
TRBD1	17	.	TRBV18	TRBJ2-2	CASSPKRTGANTGELFF	TGTGCCAGCTCACCGAAAAGGACAGGGGCAAACACCGGGGAGCTGTTTTTT
.	14	.	TRBV29-1	TRBJ1-1	CSVYSSGRKTEAFF	TGCAGCGTTTACAGCTCGGGGCGGAAGACTGAAGCTTTCTTT
.	15	.	TRBV14	TRBJ2-1	CASSHLGVGNNEQFF	TGTGCCAGCAGCCATCTCGGGGTAGGGAACAATGAGCAGTTCTTC
.	14	.	TRBV7-2	TRBJ2-5	CASSTRTGGETQYF	TGTGCCAGCAGCACCCGGACAGGAGGGGAGACCCAGTACTTC
TRBD1	17	.	TRBV4-3	TRBJ2-1	CASSRWTGSLDYNEQFF	TGCGCCAGCAGCCGCTGGACAGGCTCGTTAGACTACAATGAGCAGTTCTTC
.	15	many	TRBV4-2	TRBJ2-3	CASSQDLLISDTQYF	TGTGCCAGCAGCCAAGACCTCCTTATATCAGATACGCAGTATTTT
TRBD2	14	.	TRBV6-2/TRBV6-3	TRBJ2-5	CASSPGLAIETQYF	TGTGCCAGCAGTCCCGGACTAGCGATAGAGACCCAGTACTTC
.	14	few	TRBV7-9	TRBJ1-2	CASSVPGTAYGYTF	TGTGCCAGCAGCGTACCCGGGACTGCGTATGGCTACACCTTC
.	14	few	TRBV4-1	TRBJ2-7	CASSQVGAGYEQYF	TGCGCCAGCAGCCAAGTCGGGGCGGGCTACGAGCAGTACTTC
.	16	few	TRBV5-6	TRBJ2-3	CASSSWTQLRTDTQYF	TGTGCCAGCAGCTCCTGGACCCAGCTTCGCACAGATACGCAGTATTTT
.	12	few	TRBV29-1	TRBJ2-4	CSVEGSWNIQYF	TGCAGCGTTGAAGGGAGTTGGAACATTCAGTACTTC
.	15	once	TRBV6-2/TRBV6-3	TRBJ1-1	CASTPPTGGITEAFF	TGTGCCAGCACCCCCCCGACAGGCGGGATCACTGAAGCTTTCTTT
.	13	few	TRBV7-8	TRBJ2-2	CASSLREPGELFF	TGTGCCAGCAGCCTCAGGGAGCCCGGGGAGCTGTTTTTT
TRBD2	16	.	TRBV20-1	TRBJ2-3	CSARGLSGGARDTQYF	TGCAGTGCGAGGGGACTTAGCGGGGGGGCCAGGGATACGCAGTATTTT
TRBD1	15	.	TRBV7-3	TRBJ2-1	CASSLNGQEYNEQFF	TGTGCCAGCAGCTTAAACGGACAGGAGTACAATGAGCAGTTCTTC
TRBD1	15	.	TRBV5-1	TRBJ1-4	CASSKETGLSEKLFF	TGCGCCAGCAGCAAAGAGACAGGGCTTAGTGAAAAACTGTTTTTT
TRBD2	14	.	TRBV29-1	TRBJ2-3	CSVESSGATDTQYF	TGCAGCGTTGAGTCTAGCGGGGCCACAGATACGCAGTATTTT
TRBD1	16	few	TRBV7-9	TRBJ1-5	CASSLGTGVLNQPQHF	TGTGCCAGCAGCTTGGGGACAGGGGTCCTAAATCAGCCCCAGCATTTT
TRBD2	12	.	TRBV7-2	TRBJ2-1	CASSPSGGEQFF	TGTGCCAGCAGCCCTAGCGGGGGGGAGCAGTTCTTC
TRBD1	15	few	TRBV5-1	TRBJ1-1	CASSLEGARGTEAFF	TGCGCCAGCAGCTTGGAGGGGGCGCGGGGCACTGAAGCTTTCTTT